This T cell receptor (beta chain) was documented in a study of a mutant IDH1 vaccine in newly diagnosed glioma (dated by TCRdb to 2020 to 2023). General notes on the study: Of the 25 to 40 patients who were treated, 62.5% were male and roughly 40% were female, and the mean age was about 40 years. Six visits were used for peripheral blood collection: V03 (baseline), V05, V07, V10, V12 and V13. Longitudinal TCRB deep sequencing was performed for 25 to 30 treated patients wherever samples were available for exploratory analyses. Prior to enrollment, standard therapy consisting of radiotherapy alone, temozolomide alone, or radiochemotherapy with temozolomide had been administered to patients, with the combination being received by most patients. The full study reports these points: Availability determined which PBMC samples were chosen for TCRB deep sequencing. Changes in the top peripheral T cell clonotypes picked up by TCRB sequencing did not appear to be linked to pseudoprogression. According to the authors, sample limitations meant that analyses of patient blood samples could not be reproduced. Immune responses induced by the vaccine were seen in around 94% of patients across multiple MHC alleles.

The time point label corresponds to: baseline, week 1 (first vaccination visit). Read against the paper, the sample's treatment or condition label means: pre-vaccination baseline after standard-of-care therapy. Newly diagnosed WHO grade 3 or 4 IDH1-mutant astrocytomas showing loss of nuclear ATRX were present in the donors. The samples were drawn from NOA16, a multicentre, single-arm, open-label phase I trial in Germany that tested a mutant IDH1 peptide vaccine in humans for the first time. Blood drawn at visit V03 was used as the baseline sample for immunogenicity testing. Genomic DNA for TCRB sequencing was extracted from EDTA blood using the DNeasy Blood and Tissue Kit. For this clone: This receptor's antigen is unknown. Qualities for individual bases were not recorded, and no much larger clone is one base off.

Sequences SGHTA (CDR1) and FQGTGA (CDR2) are obtained from the germline V gene. Including the terminal cysteine and phenylalanine, the CDR3 comprises 17 residues. CDR3 DNA is the only sequence kept; it has 51 bases, read in frame from the first base. Clipping removes 5 bases from V and 0 bases from J, with 3 as the unmatched junction base count. To prepare the library, the immunoSEQ multiplex PCR assay was applied. The hsTCRB Kit was used according to the manufacturer's protocol to amplify rearranged TCR beta chain sequences. An Illumina MiSeq was used to sequence the TCRB libraries. Per the source publication's procedure: The proprietary platform of the kit vendor was used for demultiplexing, trimming and gene mapping. Here the immuneACCESS table is served through TCRdb, limited to in-frame sequences with V and J called. Missing clones are a known gap in these copies; in checked studies unresolved V genes cover under half, and the rest lacks a known reason. V and J calls and clone size are given by that table; D and trimming were obtained from the DNA. Within this sample are 99,000 or so clones, with approximately 90% of them counted one time only. The ten most abundant clones make up around 0.6% of the sample.

This clonotype was obtained from a woman aged 50 to 65 with glioma. Material: PBMCs, obtained from a glioma patient treated with radiotherapy, temozolomide or both. This chain joins TRBV7-3 to TRBJ2-2, with 13 bases in between that match TRBD2. CDR3 protein: CASSQGTSGTNTGELFF. The DNA sequence is as follows: TGTGCCAGCAGCCAGGGGACTAGCGGGACGAACACCGGGGAGCTGTTTTTT.